The 5 T cell receptor beta chains below come from one sample, sequenced in a study of blood T cell repertoires in COVID-19. Some clones are missing from TCRdb's copy, which holds only in-frame ones; the method was immunoSEQ multiplex PCR. The sample yields about 310,000 clones, over 75% seen once. Sequenced: PBMCs or T cells enriched from blood (not recorded which). All receptors come from a middle-aged woman who had recovered from COVID-19.

This clone came up once. The J gene is TRBJ2-7, the V gene TRBV2; D might be TRBD1 (6 bases). CDR3 size: 13 residues. Trimming pared 4 bases from V and 7 bases from J, leaving 14 bases between. Germline values: CDR1 SNHLY, CDR2 FYNNEI. This chain's CDR3 is CASSGQAAGEQYF. The CDR3 nucleotides are TGTGCCAGCAGTGGACAGGCGGCGGGTGAGCAGTACTTC. The full variable domain, its missing parts supplied by reference TRBV2 and TRBJ2-7, is EPEVTQTPSHQVTQMGQEVILRCVPISNHLYFYWYRQILGQKVEFLVSFYNNEISEKSEIFDDQFSVERPDGSNFTLKIRSTKLEDSAMYFCASSGQAAGEQYFGPGTRLTVT.

The CDR3 region is CASSLAGTVSLENTEAFF. The CDR3 nucleotides are TGTGCCAGCAGCTTGGCCGGGACAGTCTCCCTTGAGAACACTGAAGCTTTCTTT. The chain joins TRBV5-4 to TRBJ1-1; TRBD1 matches 7 bases. The germline gives CDR1 SGHNT, CDR2 YYREEE (reference sequence). The V gene end was trimmed by 0 bases and the J gene end by 1 base; junction bases not matched to a gene: 12. The CDR3 is 18 amino acids.

This CDR3 reads CASGSGSSYEQYF. CDR3 nucleotide sequence: TGTGCCTCAGGTAGCGGGTCGTCCTACGAGCAGTACTTC. The gene calls are TRBV3-1 (or the pseudogene TRBV3-2) and TRBJ2-7; 7 positions match TRBD2. The CDR3 covers 13 residues. Looked up from germline, CDR1 is LGHDT and CDR2 is YNNKEL (reference sequence). V shed 11 bases, J shed 1 base, and the junction held 8 bases outside the gene matches.

The chain carries TRBV29-1 and TRBJ2-7, with 9 bases fitting TRBD1. Germline values: CDR1 SQVTM, CDR2 ANQGSEA. The J segment lost 3 bases and the V segment lost 7 bases, leaving 7 bases of the junction unmatched. The length of the CDR3 is 13 residues. CDR3 DNA: TGCAGCGCTGCCCCGGGACAGGGCTACGAGCAGTACTTC. This gives the protein CSAAPGQGYEQYF.

The chain is built from TRBV6-5 and TRBJ2-3; D remains unclear. The germline CDR1 and CDR2 sequences are MNHEY and SVGAGI. Trimming cost V 7 bases and J 2 bases, with 13 bases left between them. The CDR3 is made up of 14 amino acids. The CDR3 sequence is CASTRSALTDTQYF. DNA for the CDR3: TGTGCCAGCACCCGGTCCGCACTCACAGATACGCAGTATTTT.